Sequencing of this TCR beta chain was carried out in a study of monozygotic twins with inflammatory bowel disease. The CDR3 contains 12 residues. Germline lookup yields CDR1 DFQATT and CDR2 SNEGSKA (reference sequence). The blood volume drawn from each donor was around 2.6 ml. With respect to this clonotype: Antigen: not known.

Findings and caveats of the study: Distinction of different T cell subtypes was not possible. IBD patients carried less diverse TCRbeta repertoires (inverse Simpson) than healthy co-twins. The sharing of clonotypes with others was lower in IBD patients than in healthy twins, especially with disease activity.

TCRdb reanalyzed the 5' RACE reads, giving one entry per CDR3 protein sequence and no DNA. Its table lists 150,000 to 200,000 distinct CDR3 sequences. This receptor was taken from a human donor with ulcerative colitis or Crohn's disease, or a healthy co-twin of an affected twin (not recorded which). Sequencing input: blood. The rearrangement links TRBV20-1 to TRBJ2-7; TCRdb's D call, TRBD2, is unchecked because there is no DNA. The CDR3 sequence is CSASPSGYEQYF.